This TCR beta chain was identified in a study of PD-1 blockade in classical Hodgkin lymphoma. Study-wide background: Every 2 weeks, patients got 3 mg/kg intravenous nivolumab.

For this clone: Its antigen is unknown.

Only in-frame clones appear in the TCRdb table, and some are missing; sequencing was by immunoSEQ multiplex PCR. The data contain under 3,000 clones, approximately 59% of them singletons. Study results and caveats: Newly diagnosed patients had baseline TCR diversity that was reportedly lower than that of healthy donors.

Each patient's relapse followed autologous stem cell transplantation, and brentuximab vedotin exposure varied. Patients reached a best response of complete response, partial response or progressive disease. The trim removed 3 bases at V and 0 bases at J, leaving 2 bases unmatched. The CDR3 is 15 residues long. Per the germline V gene, CDR1 is KGHSH and CDR2 is LQKENI. This receptor was obtained from a human donor with classical Hodgkin lymphoma. The chain has TRBV18 and TRBJ1-3; TRBD1 matches 7 bases. The sequences come from peripheral blood mononuclear cells (PBMCs), collected at baseline. The CDR3 region is CASSPRDSSGNTIYF. DNA of the CDR3: TGTGCCAGCTCACCTCGGGACAGCTCTGGAAACACCATATATTTT.